A selection of T cell receptor beta chains follows, all from one sample in a study of cytomegalovirus exposure and HLA in healthy donors. Assay used: immunoSEQ multiplex PCR; TCRdb lists only in-frame clones, some missing. The table shows some 130,000 clones, with approximately 80% occurring only once. The sequenced sample consisted of PBMCs. Receptors were obtained from a man aged 25 to 40 in good health and CMV-seronegative. Each CDR3 is given with its conserved first and last residue. D genes are given only for firm matches. Size is omitted from some rows. Given values are once, few, many or a class for expanded clones.

>TRBJ2-7|.|TRBV6-1|TRBD2
TGTGCCAGCAGTGAAAGGGCTACGGGAGGGAACGAGCAGTACTTC
CASSERATGGNEQYF
>TRBJ1-1|few|TRBV4-2|.
TGTGCCAGCAGCCAAGAATACAGCCTGAACACTGAAGCTTTCTTT
CASSQEYSLNTEAFF
>TRBJ1-5|once|TRBV6-5|.
TGTGCCACTCTCGTTGGCAATCAGCCCCAGCATTTT
CATLVGNQPQHF
>TRBJ2-3|.|TRBV11-3|.
TGTGCCAGCAGCTTAGATCCCGCAGGAGATACGCAGTATTTT
CASSLDPAGDTQYF
>TRBJ2-2|few|TRBV5-1|TRBD1
TGCGCCAGCAGCCCCGGACAGGGGGCGCCCGGGGAGCTGTTTTTT
CASSPGQGAPGELFF
>TRBJ1-1|few|TRBV6-5|.
TGTGCCAGCAGTTACTCAGGAGGTTTCACTGAAGCTTTCTTT
CASSYSGGFTEAFF
>TRBJ2-1|once|TRBV19|TRBD2
TGTGCCAGTGGACTAGCGGGAGTGGATGAGCAGTTCTTC
CASGLAGVDEQFF
>TRBJ2-7|.|TRBV6-5|TRBD2
TGTGCCAGCAGTTACAGGACTAGCGGCGAGCAGTACTTC
CASSYRTSGEQYF
>TRBJ2-5|.|TRBV5-1|TRBD2
TGCGCCAGCAGCTCGGGAGGAGCGGAAGAGACCCAGTACTTC
CASSSGGAEETQYF
>TRBJ2-3|.|TRBV4-3|.
TGCGCCAGCAGCCTCGAGGGCGGGTTAAGGGGCACAGATACGCAGTATTTT
CASSLEGGLRGTDTQYF
>TRBJ2-5|.|TRBV15|.
TGTGCCACCAGCCCGGACTCTGCGGTGGAGACCCAGTACTTC
CATSPDSAVETQYF
>TRBJ2-7|.|TRBV5-1|TRBD1
TGCGCCAGCAGTATGACAGGGAGTGAGCAGTACTTC
CASSMTGSEQYF
>TRBJ2-7|.|TRBV7-9|.
TGTGCCAGCAGCCTGGGGCTGTGGCACGAGCAGTACTTC
CASSLGLWHEQYF
>TRBJ1-2|.|TRBV28|.
TGTGCCAGCAGTAACGCACAGGACCCTGGGGGCTACACCTTC
CASSNAQDPGGYTF
>TRBJ2-1|.|TRBV21-1|.
TGTGCCAGCAGCAAAGAAGGGGTCGGTGCTGATGAGCAGTTCTTC
CASSKEGVGADEQFF
>TRBJ1-1|.|TRBV7-2|.
TGTGCCAGCAGCTCCAGTATGAACACTGAAGCTTTCTTT
CASSSSMNTEAFF
>TRBJ2-1|.|TRBV4-1|.
TGCGCCAGCAGCCAAGATCACTACCTACGGGAGCAGTTCTTC
CASSQDHYLREQFF
>TRBJ1-1|.|TRBV19|.
TGTGCCAGTAGTATAGCGACAGGCTCTATAACTAAAGCTTTCTTT
CASSIATGSITKAFF
>TRBJ2-5|.|TRBV2|TRBD2
TGTGCCAGCAGGCGGGAGGGGGAGACCCAGTACTTC
CASRREGETQYF
>TRBJ2-1|.|TRBV27|TRBD2
TGTGCCAGCAGTTTCCTCGGACTAGCGGGAGGACGGCAGTTCTTC
CASSFLGLAGGRQFF
>TRBJ2-7|.|TRBV11-3|TRBD1
TGTGCCAGCAGCGAAGGACAGGGCTACGAGCAGTACTTC
CASSEGQGYEQYF
>TRBJ1-5|.|TRBV30|TRBD1
TGTGCCTGGACCCAGACAGGGGGCCTTCAGCCCCAGCATTTT
CAWTQTGGLQPQHF
>TRBJ2-1|.|TRBV7-9|.
TGTGCCAGCAGCCTAGACCTAGTAAGAAACAATGAGCAGTTCTTC
CASSLDLVRNNEQFF
>TRBJ2-2|.|TRBV5-1|.
TGCGCCAGCAGCTCAGGGGCTACCAGTACCGGGGAGCTGTTTTTT
CASSSGATSTGELFF
>TRBJ2-1|once|TRBV5-1|TRBD2
TGCGCCAGCAGATTCGGACTAGCGGGAGGGGCCTACAATGAGCAGTTCTTC
CASRFGLAGGAYNEQFF
>TRBJ2-2|.|TRBV5-1|TRBD2
TGCGCCAGCAGCTTAAGTGGACTAGGGGCGAACACCGGGGAGCTGTTTTTT
CASSLSGLGANTGELFF
>TRBJ2-1|.|TRBV10-3|TRBD2
TGTGCCATCAGTGAATTGGCGGGAGGGTACTACAATGAGCAGTTCTTC
CAISELAGGYYNEQFF
>TRBJ2-1|.|TRBV28|.
TGTGCCAGCAGTTATCCGGATGAGCAGTTCTTC
CASSYPDEQFF
>TRBJ2-7|once|TRBV27|TRBD2
TGTGCCAGCAGTATGGGAGGTAGCGGGAGGTATCTCGAGCAGTACTTC
CASSMGGSGRYLEQYF
>TRBJ1-5|.|TRBV28|TRBD1
TGTGCCAGCAGTTTAGAGGACAGGGGTTTTGAGCCCCAGCATTTT
CASSLEDRGFEPQHF
>TRBJ2-2|.|TRBV18|TRBD1
TGTGCCAGCTCCCCCGGGACAGGGAACACCGGGGAGCTGTTTTTT
CASSPGTGNTGELFF
>TRBJ2-7|few|TRBV4-3|TRBD2
TGCGCCAGCAGCCAAGACAGGGAGGGCGAGCAGTACTTC
CASSQDREGEQYF
>TRBJ1-1|.|TRBV27|.
TGTGCCAGCAGTTTAGGGGGAGGGGGGAACACTGAAGCTTTCTTT
CASSLGGGGNTEAFF
>TRBJ2-1|.|TRBV10-2|.
TGCGCCAGCAGTGAGTCACGGCCTAGCAATGAGCAGTTCTTC
CASSESRPSNEQFF
>TRBJ2-7|.|TRBV15|.
TGTGCCACCCGATTTCAGGGAAGCAACGAGCAGTACTTC
CATRFQGSNEQYF
>TRBJ2-7|.|TRBV7-9|TRBD2
TGTGCCAGCTTTGCTAGCGGGAGTGATCCCACCTACGAGCAGTACTTC
CASFASGSDPTYEQYF
>TRBJ2-7|.|TRBV5-4|TRBD2
TGTGCCAGCTGCTTGGGGACTAGCGTCTACGAGCAGTACTTC
CASCLGTSVYEQYF
>TRBJ2-1|.|TRBV4-1|.
TGCGCCAGCAGCCAAGAGAACGGGGGCTACAATGAGCAGTTCTTC
CASSQENGGYNEQFF
>TRBJ2-1|.|TRBV19|TRBD2
TGTGCCAGTAGTGTTCTAGCGGCACCTCCCTACAATGAGCAGTTCTTC
CASSVLAAPPYNEQFF
>TRBJ2-7|few|TRBV6-5|.
TGTGCCGCCAGAGGCAGGACAGGAGGGGAGCAGTACTTC
CAARGRTGGEQYF
>TRBJ2-1|.|TRBV7-9|TRBD2
TGTGCCAGCAGCTTGGCGGTAGCGGGAGGTAATGAGCAGTTCTTC
CASSLAVAGGNEQFF
>TRBJ2-7|.|TRBV6-1|TRBD1
TGTGCCAGCAGTGCCCGGGACAGGGACGAGCAGTACTTC
CASSARDRDEQYF
>TRBJ2-3|.|TRBV30|TRBD2
TGTGCCTGGAGTGGGACTAGCGGGCCAGATACGCAGTATTTT
CAWSGTSGPDTQYF
>TRBJ2-2|.|TRBV29-1|TRBD2
TGCAGCGTTGGACGGGGGGGGACCGGGGAGCTGTTTTTT
CSVGRGGTGELFF
>TRBJ1-1|few|TRBV5-1|.
TGCGCCAGCAGCTTGTCCGGGACAATGAACACTGAAGCTTTCTTT
CASSLSGTMNTEAFF
>TRBJ1-5|.|TRBV6-5|TRBD1
TGTGCCAGCAGTTACGTGGCAGGGGGCGGTCAGCCCCAGCATTTT
CASSYVAGGGQPQHF
>TRBJ2-3|.|TRBV7-9|.
TGTGCCAGCAGCTTAACGGGGTTGATAGATACGCAGTATTTT
CASSLTGLIDTQYF
>TRBJ2-5|.|TRBV5-8|.
TGTGCCAGCGCCGCCCCCGGGAGTCGGGGAGAGACCCAGTACTTC
CASAAPGSRGETQYF